Sequencing of this TCR beta chain was carried out in a study of resident and recirculating memory T cells in vitiligo. Only in-frame clones appear in the TCRdb table, and some are missing; sequencing was by immunoSEQ multiplex PCR. The sample holds roughly 80,000 clones, about 90% seen once. Patients' lesions had not changed for the previous 6 months. This CDR3 contains 13 residues. This sequence was found in a male donor with vitiligo. V and J are TRBV21-1 and TRBJ2-3; TRBD2 reflects the table's D call only, with no check against the DNA. TRBV21-1 is flagged as a pseudogene. The sample was blood. CDR3 DNA sequence: TGTGCCTGCCGGGAACTCAGCACAGATACGCAGTATTTT. Its translation: CACRELSTDTQYF.